This entry lists 20 T cell receptor beta chains sequenced from one sample in a study of technical replicates of blood from a handful of donors. Here immunoSEQ multiplex PCR was the method, and the copy in TCRdb shows in-frame clones only, minus some. The sample yields about 68,000 clones, about 97% seen once. Sequenced: T cells isolated from PBMCs. These receptors all come from a human donor in good health.

The CDR3 here is CASSERQGIYEQYF. As DNA, the CDR3 is TGTGCCAGCAGTGAACGACAGGGGATCTACGAGCAGTACTTC. The V gene is TRBV2, the J gene TRBJ2-7, with 8 bases fitting TRBD1. Looked up from germline, CDR1 is SNHLY and CDR2 is FYNNEI. This CDR3 spans 14 amino acids. Trimming removed 2 bases from V and 3 bases from J; junction bases left unmatched: 3.

The CDR3 bases are TGTGCCAGCAGAGGTACTAGCGGGGGCTACGAGCAGTACTTC. Protein sequence: CASRGTSGGYEQYF. The V and J genes are TRBV25-1 and TRBJ2-7; TRBD2 matches 11 bases. Germline CDR1 is MGHDK and CDR2 is SYGVNS. This CDR3 is 14 amino acids long. V was clipped by 6 bases and J by 3 bases; unmatched bases: 4.

The chain links TRBV6-5 to TRBJ2-1; 7 bases agree with TRBD1. V shed 5 bases, J shed 2 bases, and the junction held 6 bases outside the gene matches. The CDR3 is 15 amino acids. The germline V gene encodes CDR1 MNHEY and CDR2 SVGAGI. CDR3 residues: CASSVRDSAYNEQFF. The CDR3 DNA reads TGTGCCAGCAGTGTAAGGGACAGCGCCTACAATGAGCAGTTCTTC.

The chain links TRBV4-3 to TRBJ2-3; TRBD2 aligns across 11 bases. Per the germline V gene, CDR1 is LGHNA and CDR2 is YSLEER. V trimming: 0 bases; J trimming: 4 bases; junction bases outside the gene matches: 3. CDR3 length: 16 amino acids. CDR3 sequence: CASSQDLAGGPDTQYF. The CDR3 region has the DNA TGCGCCAGCAGCCAAGATTTAGCGGGAGGGCCAGATACGCAGTATTTT.

The chain links TRBV19 to TRBJ1-4; D unclear. With 7 bases removed from V and 5 bases from J, the gap between germline ends came to 5 bases. The CDR3 runs to 11 residues. In germline, CDR1 is LNHDA, CDR2 SQIVND (reference sequence). CDR3 amino acids: CASTVNEKLFF. The CDR3, as DNA: TGTGCCAGTACCGTCAATGAAAAACTGTTTTTT.

The gene calls are TRBV11-3 and TRBJ1-4; 7 bases are shared with TRBD1. After removal of 2 bases from V and 4 bases from J, the junction contained 4 bases not matched to a gene. The CDR3 length is 15 residues. CDR1 SGHNT and CDR2 YENEEA come from the germline V gene. CDR3 sequence: CASSLSAGGNEKLFF. DNA for the CDR3: TGTGCCAGCAGCTTATCGGCAGGGGGTAATGAAAAACTGTTTTTT.

The chain employs TRBV30 and TRBJ2-7; D unresolved. The germline V gene has CDR1 GTSNPN and CDR2 SVGIG (reference sequence). The germline V and J ends were trimmed by 0 bases and 3 bases, with 3 bases remaining between them. This CDR3 comprises 11 residues. CDR3 sequence (DNA): TGTGCCTGGAGTGTCGGCTACGAGCAGTACTTC. Its translation is CAWSVGYEQYF.

J is TRBJ1-1 and V is TRBV4-2; 9 bases are a match to TRBD1. CDR1 is LGHNA, CDR2 YNFKEQ, per germline. V trimming: 3 bases; J trimming: 5 bases; junction bases outside the gene matches: 10. The CDR3 is 16 amino acids. Here the CDR3 DNA reads TGTGCCAGCAGCCATTTTACCGGGACAGGGAAGACTGAAGCTTTCTTT. It is translated as CASSHFTGTGKTEAFF.

This chain uses TRBV10-3 with TRBJ1-4; 9 bases are a match to TRBD1. The CDR3 contains 13 residues. Germline lookup yields CDR1 ENHRY and CDR2 SYGVKD. V was clipped by 10 bases and J by 7 bases; unmatched bases: 7. The CDR3 DNA reads as TGTGCCACGGGGGACAGGGCTCGTGAAAAACTGTTTTTT. Protein sequence: CATGDRAREKLFF.

Concerning this clone itself: The junction departs from germline at one end; a sequencing error may be responsible. The J gene is TRBJ2-1, the V gene TRBV20-1, with a possible D match to TRBD2 (5 bases). CDR3 size: 10 residues. CDR1 and CDR2 (germline): DFQATT, SNEGSKA (reference sequence). The CDR3 sequence: CSTDYSEQFF. The CDR3 DNA follows: TGCAGTACTGACTACAGTGAGCAGTTCTTC.

The rearrangement joins TRBV4-1 to TRBJ2-5; TRBD1 matches at 8 bases. Germline CDR1 is MGHRA and CDR2 is YSYEKL. V dropped 1 base and J dropped 2; count of bases not matched to a gene: 6. This CDR3 spans 16 amino acids. The CDR3 is CASSQVPGGGQETQYF. CDR3 DNA: TGCGCCAGCAGCCAAGTACCAGGGGGCGGGCAAGAGACCCAGTACTTC.

This clone was seen only once. The chain uses TRBV15 and TRBJ1-5, with D uncertain. The CDR3 contains 13 residues. Germline lookup yields CDR1 LNHNV and CDR2 YYDKDF (reference sequence). V was shortened by 4 bases and J by 9 bases, with 13 bases between the two germline ends. The CDR3 DNA follows: TGTGCCACCAGCACGCCTACCCCTTCGCCCCAGCATTTT. It codes for CATSTPTPSPQHF.

The CDR3 protein is CASSVASGRSHGELFF. The CDR3 DNA reads TGTGCCAGCAGCGTAGCCAGCGGGAGATCCCACGGGGAGCTGTTTTTT. J is TRBJ2-2 and V is TRBV9; the match to TRBD2 covers 8 bases. With V trimmed by 0 bases and J by 7 bases, 8 bases remained unmatched. Germline V gene data show CDR1 as SGDLS and CDR2 as YYNGEE. The CDR3 runs 16 residues.

The chain joins TRBV19 to TRBJ2-7; 8 bases match TRBD2. The CDR3 is made up of 14 amino acids. Germline V gene lookup returns CDR1 LNHDA and CDR2 SQIVND (reference sequence). J gave up 7 bases and V 5 bases, and 10 bases lay outside the gene matches. The CDR3 DNA is TGTGCCAGTAGTTCCCCAGCGGGAGAGGGGGAGCAGTACTTC. It specifies CASSSPAGEGEQYF.

This CDR3 is CASSPGGGAVGYTF. For the CDR3, the DNA is TGTGCCAGCAGCCCCGGTGGGGGGGCTGTTGGCTACACCTTC. The chain has TRBV5-8 and TRBJ1-2; possibly TRBD1 for D (6 bases). CDR1 and CDR2 from the germline V gene are SGHTS and YDEGEE. The CDR3 has 14 amino acids. V lost 4 bases, J lost 7 bases, and 17 bases lay in between.

This chain uses TRBV5-1 with TRBJ1-5; no firm D call. This CDR3 spans 13 amino acids. Germline CDR1 and CDR2: SGHRS and YFSETQ. Between the trimmed V and J ends, which lost 1 base and 5 bases, there was a span of 7 bases. The CDR3 DNA follows: TGCGCCAGCAGCTTGATGGTAGATCAGCCCCAGCATTTT. Its translation: CASSLMVDQPQHF.

This chain connects TRBV6-5 to TRBJ2-7; D not certain. Germline CDR1 MNHEY, CDR2 SVGAGI. V was clipped by 0 bases and J by 6 bases, with 9 bases between them. The CDR3 is 13 amino acids. Here the CDR3 DNA reads TGTGCCAGCAGTTACTCGCAAAGCACCGAGCAGTACTTC. Protein: CASSYSQSTEQYF.

The chain combines TRBV7-2 with TRBJ2-7; TRBD2 agrees at 10 bases. The length of the CDR3 is 14 residues. The germline V gene has CDR1 SGHTA and CDR2 FQGNSA. V dropped 5 bases and J dropped 1; count of bases not matched to a gene: 2. CDR3 nucleotides: TGTGCCAGCAGCCGGACTAGCGGTTCCTACGAGCAGTACTTC. It translates to CASSRTSGSYEQYF.

This sequence joins TRBV10-3 and TRBJ2-5; 10 nucleotides agree with TRBD2. CDR1 ENHRY and CDR2 SYGVKD come from the germline V gene. With V trimmed by 6 bases and J by 5 bases, 9 bases remained unmatched. This CDR3 has 15 amino acids. The CDR3 spells CAISPLSSGSETQYF. In DNA form, the CDR3 reads TGTGCCATCAGCCCACTCTCTAGCGGGAGTGAGACCCAGTACTTC.

V and J are TRBV18 and TRBJ2-7, with 8 nucleotides matching TRBD2. V shed 4 bases, J shed 4 bases, and the junction held 15 bases outside the gene matches. CDR1 KGHSH and CDR2 LQKENI come from the germline V gene. The length of the CDR3 is 17 residues. CDR3 in amino acids: CASSQILSGRGAYEQYF. The CDR3 nucleotides read TGTGCCAGCTCACAAATTCTAAGCGGGAGAGGGGCTTACGAGCAGTACTTC.